The clone carrying this T cell receptor (beta chain) was detected only a few times. Germline CDR1 is MNHEY and CDR2 is SMNVEV (reference sequence). Trimming stripped 4 bases from V and 3 bases from J, with 16 bases between. The CDR3 covers 15 residues. These data belong to a study of beta chain features in type 1 diabetes. Expressed TCRB transcripts were sequenced, since all the RNA that had been isolated was reverse transcribed. Clones were read by immunoSEQ multiplex PCR, and TCRdb kept only the in-frame ones, dropping some. The repertoire holds about 130,000 clones, with roughly a tenth as singletons.

Input material: central memory CD4+ T cells from blood. The TCR comes from a man aged 18-30 years in good health. This chain uses TRBV27 with TRBJ2-7; D possibly corresponds to TRBD2 (5 bases). The CDR3 loop reads CASSSPGETIYEQYF. The CDR3 DNA sequence: TGTGCCAGCAGTTCCCCCGGGGAGACAATCTACGAGCAGTACTTC.